This TCR beta chain was obtained from a study of T-cell reconstitution after alpha-beta-depleted transplantation in children. Trimming took 6 bases from V and 2 from J; bases not matched to a gene: 7. Germline CDR1 is MNHEY and CDR2 is SVGEGT. The CDR3 runs 15 residues. Using unique molecular identifiers, the investigators prepared the TCRbeta library. Each CDR3 protein is one row after TCRdb ran MiXCR on the PCR reads. The table lists some 600,000 distinct CDR3 sequences, 10% to 15% of them singletons. This clonotype was counted only a few times. Its antigen is still unknown. Study-level results: Newly produced T cells mostly provided counts and TCRbeta diversity after one year, as hyperexpanded clones declined. Approximately two months post-transplant, alpha-beta T cells reportedly originated from several hundred expanded graft clones.

The gene calls are TRBV6-2 or TRBV6-3 and TRBJ2-1; the match to TRBD2 covers 7 bases. The sample in question was PBMCs, mostly from graft donor cells, obtained 360 days after TCRalphabeta/CD19-depleted stem cell transplant. The origin of this receptor is a male patient aged 10 to 17 who had a stem cell transplant for acute myeloid leukemia, so the T cells may come from the graft donor. Here the CDR3 DNA reads TGTGCCAGCAGCCCCCACAGCGGGACCTACAATGAGCAGTTCTTC. Protein product: CASSPHSGTYNEQFF.